Following are 19 T cell receptor beta chains from one sample sequenced in a study of blood T cell repertoires in COVID-19. Clones were read by immunoSEQ multiplex PCR, and TCRdb kept only the in-frame ones, dropping some. The table lists 250,000 to 300,000 clones, 86% of them singletons. The material sequenced was peripheral blood. These receptors all stem from a woman in her 70s with COVID-19, enrolled during active disease.

V gene TRBV19 combines with J gene TRBJ2-7; a weak D match, TRBD1 (6 bases). Looked up from germline, CDR1 is LNHDA and CDR2 is SQIVND (reference sequence). V was clipped by 5 bases and J by 4 bases, with 15 bases between them. This CDR3 has 14 amino acids. The CDR3, as DNA: TGTGCCAGTAGTGTCCCCGGGACAAAGTACGAGCAGTACTTC. Protein sequence: CASSVPGTKYEQYF.

V usage is TRBV30 and J usage is TRBJ2-1; possibly TRBD2 for D (5 bases). The V end was cut by 6 bases, the J end by 8 bases, with 14 bases between. The CDR3 length is 12 residues. Per germline, CDR1 GTSNPN and CDR2 SVGIG (reference sequence). The CDR3 is CACRRFADEQFF. In DNA, the CDR3 is TGTGCCTGTCGGAGGTTTGCCGATGAGCAGTTCTTC.

The gene calls are TRBV28 and TRBJ1-5, with D hard to call. CDR1 is MDHEN, CDR2 SYDVKM, per germline. Trimming shortened V by 6 bases and J by 6 bases, and 12 bases separated the two germline ends. The CDR3 has 13 residues. The CDR3 sequence: CASSPASVQPQHF. CDR3 in DNA: TGTGCCAGCAGCCCCGCGTCGGTTCAGCCCCAGCATTTT.

J is TRBJ2-3 and V is TRBV5-1; perhaps TRBD2 as D (6 bases). The CDR3 extends over 14 amino acids. The V and J ends lost 4 bases and 11 bases respectively, with 20 bases between them. CDR1 and CDR2 (germline): SGHRS, YFSETQ. The CDR3 sequence: CASSRDLQNIRQYF. As DNA, the CDR3 is TGCGCCAGCAGCCGGGACTTACAAAACATCCGGCAGTATTTT.

The V gene is TRBV24-1, the J gene TRBJ2-7, with D tentatively TRBD2 (6 bases). Germline V gene sequence: CDR1 KGHDR, CDR2 SFDVKD. V was trimmed by 3 bases and J by 4 bases, leaving 9 bases between them. The CDR3 loop spans 13 amino acids. CDR3 bases: TGTGCCACCAGTGATGCAGGGACTTACGAGCAGTACTTC. This sequence encodes CATSDAGTYEQYF.

The gene calls are TRBV14 and TRBJ1-2, with D possibly TRBD1 on 5 matching bases. Between the trimmed V and J ends, which lost 4 bases and 4 bases, there was a span of 16 bases. This CDR3 is 15 amino acids long. Germline V gives CDR1 SGHDN, CDR2 FVKESK. CDR3 in amino acids: CASSLEKGRSYGYTF. The DNA for the CDR3 is TGTGCCAGCAGCCTTGAGAAGGGGAGGAGCTATGGCTACACCTTC. Supplemented by reference TRBV14 and TRBJ1-2, the full variable domain reads EAGVTQFPSHSVIEKGQTVTLRCDPISGHDNLYWYRRVMGKEIKFLLHFVKESKQDESGMPNNRFLAERTGGTYSTLKVQPAELEDSGVYFCASSLEKGRSYGYTFGSGTRLTVV.

The V gene is TRBV2, the J gene TRBJ2-1; TRBD1 aligns across 12 bases. This CDR3 has 15 residues. Germline CDR1 is SNHLY and CDR2 is FYNNEI. V shed 3 bases and J 8 bases; nucleotides not matched to a gene: 5. The CDR3 DNA reads TGTGCCAGCAGTGAGGGGACAGGGGGCTGGGATGAGCAGTTCTTC. Its translation: CASSEGTGGWDEQFF.

V usage is TRBV6-2 or TRBV6-3 and J usage is TRBJ1-1; D is undetermined. CDR3 size: 17 residues. The V and J ends lost 0 bases and 5 bases respectively, with 19 bases between them. The germline V gene has CDR1 MNHEY and CDR2 SVGEGT. The DNA for the CDR3 is TGTGCCAGCAGTTACTCGGGGAGGGCCCGGGCCGGGACTGAAGCTTTCTTT. This encodes CASSYSGRARAGTEAFF.

The chain recombines TRBV7-2 with TRBJ1-2; D ambiguous. Trimming stripped 4 bases from V and 3 bases from J, with 12 bases between. The CDR3 spans 14 residues. Germline CDR1 and CDR2: SGHTA and FQGNSA. The CDR3 loop is CASSYGRDDYGYTF. DNA for the CDR3: TGTGCCAGCAGCTACGGGAGGGATGACTATGGCTACACCTTC.

This sequence joins TRBV7-6 and TRBJ2-7; 11 positions match TRBD2. Germline CDR1 SGHVS, CDR2 FNYEAQ. Losses at the gene ends were 5 bases for V and 2 bases for J; bases not matched to a gene: 5. The CDR3 is made up of 15 amino acids. CDR3 coding DNA: TGTGCCAGCAGCCAAACTAGCGGGGGAACCTACGAGCAGTACTTC. This gives the protein CASSQTSGGTYEQYF.

This clone was recorded only once. The J gene is TRBJ1-5, the V gene TRBV7-2; D perhaps matches TRBD1 (5 bases). This CDR3 has 15 amino acids. Germline assignment: CDR1 SGHTA and CDR2 FQGNSA. V lost 5 bases and J lost 0, with 11 bases in between. CDR3 bases: TGTGCCAGCAGCACGACAGTTAATAGCAATCAGCCCCAGCATTTT. Translated, it gives CASSTTVNSNQPQHF. Full variable domain (remainder filled in from reference TRBV7-2 and TRBJ1-5): GAGVSQSPSNKVTEKGKDVELRCDPISGHTALYWYRQSLGQGLEFLIYFQGNSAPDKSGLPSDRFSAERTGGSVSTLTIQRTQQEDSAVYLCASSTTVNSNQPQHFGDGTRLSIL.

A word on this clone: The same CDR3 is also encoded by other DNA sequences in this sample. The rearrangement links TRBV2 to TRBJ2-7, with a tentative D call TRBD2 (5 bases). This CDR3 region has 14 residues. Trimming pared 8 bases from V and 1 base from J, leaving 15 bases between. Germline CDR1 is SNHLY and CDR2 is FYNNEI. The CDR3 here is CASRGLPGSYEQYF. The DNA for the CDR3 is TGTGCCAGCCGAGGGCTCCCTGGGTCCTACGAGCAGTACTTC.

CDR3 region: CATSDRASNTGELFF. CDR3 bases: TGTGCCACCTCGGACAGGGCCTCGAACACCGGGGAGCTGTTTTTT. This chain connects TRBV9 to TRBJ2-2; TRBD1 matches at 8 bases. The junction had 7 bases not matched to a gene; V was cut back by 9 bases and J by 0 bases. This CDR3 comprises 15 residues. Looked up from germline, CDR1 is SGDLS and CDR2 is YYNGEE.

The chain links TRBV9 to TRBJ2-2, with D uncertain. Between the trimmed V and J ends, which lost 4 bases and 6 bases, there was a span of 7 bases. Germline lookup yields CDR1 SGDLS and CDR2 YYNGEE. The CDR3 is 12 residues long. This chain's CDR3 is CASSPVAGELFF. CDR3 coding DNA: TGTGCCAGCAGCCCTGTTGCCGGGGAGCTGTTTTTT.

This chain joins TRBV18 and TRBJ2-1; 8 bases are a match to TRBD2. Per the germline V gene, CDR1 is KGHSH and CDR2 is LQKENI. This CDR3 has 15 residues. The J segment lost 2 bases and the V segment lost 6 bases, leaving 6 bases of the junction unmatched. The DNA of the CDR3 is TGTGCCAGCTCCCAGGAGCGGGGGCCCTACAATGAGCAGTTCTTC. Its translation is CASSQERGPYNEQFF.

V gene TRBV6-2 or TRBV6-3 combines with J gene TRBJ2-3; 10 nucleotides align to TRBD2. Germline trimming cut 4 bases from V and 4 bases from J; bases unmatched to any gene: 2. Germline CDR1 MNHEY, CDR2 SVGEGT. The CDR3 has 14 amino acids. The CDR3 reads CASSLSGGADTQYF. The CDR3 DNA reads as TGTGCCAGCAGTTTAAGCGGGGGGGCAGATACGCAGTATTTT.

This clone has more than one count but fewer than ten. The chain joins TRBV30 to TRBJ2-3; TRBD2 matches at 8 bases. V was clipped by 4 bases and J by 4 bases; unmatched bases: 4. CDR1 is GTSNPN, CDR2 SVGIG, per germline (reference sequence). The CDR3 spans 13 residues. The CDR3 DNA sequence: TGTGCCTGGACGGGGGGGCCGCCAGATACGCAGTATTTT. It yields the protein CAWTGGPPDTQYF.

The V call is TRBV5-1, the J call TRBJ1-3; 10 bases map to TRBD1. V lost 4 bases to trimming and J lost 4 bases; unmatched junction nucleotides: 5. CDR1 is SGHRS, CDR2 YFSETQ, per germline. The CDR3 is made up of 15 amino acids. As DNA, the CDR3 is TGCGCCAGCAGCGCCGGGACAGGGGACGGAAACACCATATATTTT. Translation: CASSAGTGDGNTIYF.

The rearrangement joins TRBV4-2 to TRBJ2-3; no clear D. V shed 2 bases and J shed 0 bases, with 12 bases lying between them. This CDR3 comprises 16 residues. The V gene's germline CDR1 is LGHNA and CDR2 YNFKEQ. For the CDR3, the DNA is TGTGCCAGCAGCCAAAAAACCGGCAGGAGCACAGATACGCAGTATTTT. Translating gives CASSQKTGRSTDTQYF.